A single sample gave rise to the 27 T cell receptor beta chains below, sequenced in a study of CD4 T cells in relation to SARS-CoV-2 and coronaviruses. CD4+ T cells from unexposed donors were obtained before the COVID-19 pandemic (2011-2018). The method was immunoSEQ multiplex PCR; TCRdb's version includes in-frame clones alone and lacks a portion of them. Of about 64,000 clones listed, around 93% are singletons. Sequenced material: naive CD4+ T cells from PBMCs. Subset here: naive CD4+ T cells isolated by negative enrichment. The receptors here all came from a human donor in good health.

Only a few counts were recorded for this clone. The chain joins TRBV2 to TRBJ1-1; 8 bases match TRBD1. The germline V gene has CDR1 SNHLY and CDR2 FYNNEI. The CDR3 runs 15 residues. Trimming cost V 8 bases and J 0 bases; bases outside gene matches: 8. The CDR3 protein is CASRRTGPMNTEAFF. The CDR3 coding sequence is TGTGCCAGCCGGCGGACAGGGCCAATGAACACTGAAGCTTTCTTT. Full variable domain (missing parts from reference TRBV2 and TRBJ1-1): EPEVTQTPSHQVTQMGQEVILRCVPISNHLYFYWYRQILGQKVEFLVSFYNNEISEKSEIFDDQFSVERPDGSNFTLKIRSTKLEDSAMYFCASRRTGPMNTEAFFGQGTRLTVV.

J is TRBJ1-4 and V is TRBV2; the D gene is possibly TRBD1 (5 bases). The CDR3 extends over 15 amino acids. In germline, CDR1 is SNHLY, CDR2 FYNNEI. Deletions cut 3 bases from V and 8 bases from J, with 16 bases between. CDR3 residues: CASSEFPGTGEKLFF. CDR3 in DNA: TGTGCCAGCAGTGAGTTCCCGGGGACGGGGGAAAAACTGTTTTTT.

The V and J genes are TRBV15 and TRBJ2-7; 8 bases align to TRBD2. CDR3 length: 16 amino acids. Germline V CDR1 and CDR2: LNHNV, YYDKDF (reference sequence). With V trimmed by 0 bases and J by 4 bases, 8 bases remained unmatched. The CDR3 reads CATSREGQREMYEQYF. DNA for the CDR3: TGTGCCACCAGCAGAGAGGGGCAGCGGGAGATGTACGAGCAGTACTTC.

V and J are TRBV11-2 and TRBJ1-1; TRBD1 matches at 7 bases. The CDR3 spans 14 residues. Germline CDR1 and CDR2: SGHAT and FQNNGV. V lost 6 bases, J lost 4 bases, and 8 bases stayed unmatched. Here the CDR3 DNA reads TGTGCCAGCAGTCACAGGGGTGGATCCACTGAAGCTTTCTTT. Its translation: CASSHRGGSTEAFF.

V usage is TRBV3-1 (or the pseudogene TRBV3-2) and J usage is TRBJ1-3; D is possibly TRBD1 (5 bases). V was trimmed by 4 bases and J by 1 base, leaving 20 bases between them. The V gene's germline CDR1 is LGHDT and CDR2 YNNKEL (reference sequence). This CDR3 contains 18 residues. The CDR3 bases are TGTGCCAGCAGCCCCGCAGGCCCCTTCACAGGATCTGGAAACACCATATATTTT. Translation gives CASSPAGPFTGSGNTIYF.

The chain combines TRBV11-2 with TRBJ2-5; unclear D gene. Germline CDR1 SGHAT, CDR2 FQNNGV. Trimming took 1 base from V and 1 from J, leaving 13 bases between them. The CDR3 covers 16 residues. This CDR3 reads CASSLVGSAGQETQYF. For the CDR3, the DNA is TGTGCCAGCAGCTTAGTAGGGTCGGCAGGCCAAGAGACCCAGTACTTC.

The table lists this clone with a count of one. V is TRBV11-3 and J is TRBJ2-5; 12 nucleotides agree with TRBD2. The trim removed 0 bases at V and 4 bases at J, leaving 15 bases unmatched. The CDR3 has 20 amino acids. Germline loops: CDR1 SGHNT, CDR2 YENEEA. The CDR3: CASSLDLSSGRAGLIETQYF. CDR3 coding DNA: TGTGCCAGCAGCTTAGATCTATCTAGCGGGAGGGCCGGTCTGATAGAGACCCAGTACTTC.

CDR3 nucleotides: TGTGCCAGCAACCCTAGGGAGGACTACCACGAGCAGTACTTC. Its protein is CASNPREDYHEQYF. V gene TRBV2 combines with J gene TRBJ2-7; tentatively, D is TRBD2 (6 bases). The CDR3 is made up of 14 amino acids. Germline loops: CDR1 SNHLY, CDR2 FYNNEI. V dropped 7 bases and J dropped 5 bases, with 18 bases sitting between them.

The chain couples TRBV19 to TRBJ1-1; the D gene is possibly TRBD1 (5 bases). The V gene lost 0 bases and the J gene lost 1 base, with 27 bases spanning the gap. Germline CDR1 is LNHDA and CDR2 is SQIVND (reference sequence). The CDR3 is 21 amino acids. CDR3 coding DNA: TGTGCCAGTAGTATAGAGGGGTCCGGGACTCAAGGGTACTTCGGGAACACTGAAGCTTTCTTT. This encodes CASSIEGSGTQGYFGNTEAFF. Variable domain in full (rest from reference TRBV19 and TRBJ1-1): DGGITQSPKYLFRKEGQNVTLSCEQNLNHDAMYWYRQDPGQGLRLIYYSQIVNDFQKGDIAEGYSVSREKKESFPLTVTSAQKNPTAFYLCASSIEGSGTQGYFGNTEAFFGQGTRLTVV.

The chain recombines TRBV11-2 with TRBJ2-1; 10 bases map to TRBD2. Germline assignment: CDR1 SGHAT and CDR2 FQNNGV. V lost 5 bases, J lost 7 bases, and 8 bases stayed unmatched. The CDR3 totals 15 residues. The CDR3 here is CASSHTSGMGNEQFF. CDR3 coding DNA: TGTGCCAGCAGCCATACTAGCGGGATGGGGAATGAGCAGTTCTTC.

The CDR3 nucleotides read TGTGCCAGCAGCTTCAGGGTGCAAATGAACACTGAAGCTTTCTTT. It codes for CASSFRVQMNTEAFF. J is TRBJ1-1 and V is TRBV5-4, with D possibly TRBD1 on 5 matching bases. Germline V gene lookup returns CDR1 SGHNT and CDR2 YYREEE (reference sequence). Deletions cut 2 bases from V and 0 bases from J, with 11 bases between. The CDR3 contains 15 residues.

The CDR3 bases are TGTGCCAGCAGTGAAGTTGGGGGAGCACTAGAGACCCAGTACTTC. Protein product: CASSEVGGALETQYF. The chain has TRBV6-1 and TRBJ2-5, with D possibly being TRBD1 or TRBD2 (5 bases each). V shed 1 base and J shed 4 bases, with 13 bases lying between them. The CDR3 is made up of 15 amino acids. CDR1 MNHNS and CDR2 SASEGT come from the germline V gene.

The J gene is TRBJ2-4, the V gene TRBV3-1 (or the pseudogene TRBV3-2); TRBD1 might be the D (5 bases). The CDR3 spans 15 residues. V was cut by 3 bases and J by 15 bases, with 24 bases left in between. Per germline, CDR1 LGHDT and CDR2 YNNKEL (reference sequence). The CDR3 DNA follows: TGTGCCAGCAGCCATTTGGGAAAAGGGGCTGGTTCGTGGTACTTC. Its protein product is CASSHLGKGAGSWYF.

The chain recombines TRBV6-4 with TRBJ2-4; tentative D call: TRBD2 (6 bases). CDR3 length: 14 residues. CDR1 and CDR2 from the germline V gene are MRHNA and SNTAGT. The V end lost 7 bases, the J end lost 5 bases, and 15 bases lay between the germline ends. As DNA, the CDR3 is TGTGCCAGCATCCCGGCGGAGGGTCAAAACATTCAGTACTTC. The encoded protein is CASIPAEGQNIQYF.

The CDR3 here is CASSSTGDRPYEQYF. The CDR3 DNA is TGCGCCAGCAGCAGCACCGGGGACAGGCCCTACGAGCAGTACTTC. The chain is built from TRBV5-1 and TRBJ2-7; 8 bases line up with TRBD1. The CDR3 is 15 residues long. V shed 4 bases, J shed 2 bases, and the junction held 8 bases outside the gene matches. CDR1 and CDR2 from the germline V gene are SGHRS and YFSETQ.

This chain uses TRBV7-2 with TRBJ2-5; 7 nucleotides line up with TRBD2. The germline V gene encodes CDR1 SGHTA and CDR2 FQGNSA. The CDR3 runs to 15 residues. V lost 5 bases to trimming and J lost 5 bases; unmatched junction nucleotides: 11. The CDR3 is CASSHGGGWTETQYF. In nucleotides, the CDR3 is TGTGCCAGCAGCCATGGCGGGGGTTGGACCGAGACCCAGTACTTC.

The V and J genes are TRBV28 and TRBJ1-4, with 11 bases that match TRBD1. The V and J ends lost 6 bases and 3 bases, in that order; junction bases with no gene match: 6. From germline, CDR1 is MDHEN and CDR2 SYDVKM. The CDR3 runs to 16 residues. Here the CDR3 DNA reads TGTGCCAGCAGCGGGACAGGGGGGATGGCTAATGAAAAACTGTTTTTT. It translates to CASSGTGGMANEKLFF.

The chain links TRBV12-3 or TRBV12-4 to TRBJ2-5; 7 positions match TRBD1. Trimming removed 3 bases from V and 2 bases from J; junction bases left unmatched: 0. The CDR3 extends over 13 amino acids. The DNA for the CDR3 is TGTGCCAGCAGTTTGGGACAGCAAGAGACCCAGTACTTC. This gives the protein CASSLGQQETQYF.

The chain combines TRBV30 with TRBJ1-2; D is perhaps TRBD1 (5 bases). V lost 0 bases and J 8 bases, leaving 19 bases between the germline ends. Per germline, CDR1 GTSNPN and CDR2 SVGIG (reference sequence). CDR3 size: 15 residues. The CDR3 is CAWSVGLAGQGGYTF. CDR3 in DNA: TGTGCCTGGAGTGTAGGCCTCGCGGGTCAGGGAGGCTACACCTTC.

The CDR3 DNA reads TGCGCCAGCAGTACGGGACTAGCGGGAGTCAATGAGCAGTTCTTC. This encodes CASSTGLAGVNEQFF. The chain couples TRBV10-1 to TRBJ2-1, with 14 bases fitting TRBD2. The trim removed 5 bases at V and 6 bases at J, leaving 3 bases unmatched. The CDR3 is 15 amino acids. In germline, CDR1 is WNHNN, CDR2 SYGVQD (reference sequence).

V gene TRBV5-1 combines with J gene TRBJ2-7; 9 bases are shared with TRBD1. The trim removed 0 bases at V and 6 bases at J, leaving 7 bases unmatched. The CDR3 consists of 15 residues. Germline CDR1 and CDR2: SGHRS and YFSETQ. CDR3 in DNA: TGCGCCAGCAGCTTGGGATTAGGACAGGGGATCGAGCAGTACTTC. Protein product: CASSLGLGQGIEQYF.

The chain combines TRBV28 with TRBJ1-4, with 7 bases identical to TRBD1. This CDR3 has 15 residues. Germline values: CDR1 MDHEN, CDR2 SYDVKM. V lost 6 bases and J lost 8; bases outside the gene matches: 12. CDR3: CASSPAGVRGEKLFF. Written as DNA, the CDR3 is TGTGCCAGCAGCCCAGCAGGAGTCAGGGGGGAAAAACTGTTTTTT.

The CDR3 region has the DNA TGTGCCAGCGAACTAGCGGGGTACCAAGAGACCCAGTACTTC. Residues: CASELAGYQETQYF. The J gene is TRBJ2-5, the V gene TRBV6-5, with 10 bases identical to TRBD2. This CDR3 comprises 14 residues. J lost 0 bases, V lost 8 bases, and 3 bases had no gene match. The germline CDR1 and CDR2 sequences are MNHEY and SVGAGI.

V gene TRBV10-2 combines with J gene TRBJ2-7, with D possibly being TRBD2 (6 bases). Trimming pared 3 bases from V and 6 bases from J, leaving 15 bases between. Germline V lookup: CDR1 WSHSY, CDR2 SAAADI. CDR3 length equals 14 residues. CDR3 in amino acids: CASSDPGTPREQYF. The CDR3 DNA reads TGCGCCAGCAGTGACCCCGGGACTCCCCGCGAGCAGTACTTC.

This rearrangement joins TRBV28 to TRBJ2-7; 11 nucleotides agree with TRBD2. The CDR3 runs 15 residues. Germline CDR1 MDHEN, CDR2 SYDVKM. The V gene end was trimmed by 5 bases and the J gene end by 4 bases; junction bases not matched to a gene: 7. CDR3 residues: CASSTPIAGGYEQYF. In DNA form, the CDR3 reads TGTGCCAGCAGTACCCCAATAGCGGGAGGGTACGAGCAGTACTTC.

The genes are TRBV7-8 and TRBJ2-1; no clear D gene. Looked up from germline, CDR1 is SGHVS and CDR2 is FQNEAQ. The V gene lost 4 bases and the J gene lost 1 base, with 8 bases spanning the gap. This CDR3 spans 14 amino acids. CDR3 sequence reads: CASSWVRSYNEQFF. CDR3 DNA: TGTGCCAGCAGCTGGGTCAGGTCCTACAATGAGCAGTTCTTC. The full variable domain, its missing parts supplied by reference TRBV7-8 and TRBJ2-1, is GAGVSQSPRYKVAKRGQDVALRCDPISGHVSLFWYQQALGQGPEFLTYFQNEAQLDKSGLPSDRFFAERPEGSVSTLKIQRTQQEDSAVYLCASSWVRSYNEQFFGPGTRLTVL.

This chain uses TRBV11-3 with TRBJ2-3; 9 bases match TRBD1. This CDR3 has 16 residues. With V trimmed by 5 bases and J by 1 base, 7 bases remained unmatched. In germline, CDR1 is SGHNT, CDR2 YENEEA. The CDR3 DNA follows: TGTGCCAGCAGCCCGGGACAGGGAGGACGCACAGATACGCAGTATTTT. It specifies CASSPGQGGRTDTQYF.